The sequence of this T cell receptor (beta chain) was determined in a study of blood T cell repertoires in COVID-19. Overall study: Acute and convalescent COVID-19 specimens originated in the United States, Italy and Spain.

In the authors' methods: Estimation of nucleated cell counts was performed using reference gene primer amplification. The table came from immunoSEQ multiplex PCR; TCRdb's copy has only in-frame clones and leaves some out. Clonal size and the V and J genes are those of that table, whereas D and trimming came from the DNA. This table holds 150,000 or so clones, 85% to 90% found once. The CDR3 is 15 residues long. Germline lookup yields CDR1 MNHEY and CDR2 SVGAGI. In regard to this clone: A junction end diverges from the germline sequence, so it may reflect a read error.

Specimen: peripheral blood. The chain has TRBV6-5 and TRBJ1-4; TRBD1 matches at 9 bases. This TCR derives from a man aged 18 to 29 with COVID-19, enrolled during active disease. CDR3 DNA sequence: TGTGCCAGCAGTTACTCGACAGGGGGGGTTGAAAAACTGCTTTTT. Encoded protein: CASSYSTGGVEKLLF.